The 16 T cell receptor beta chains below come from one sample, sequenced in a study of blood T cell repertoires in COVID-19. Profiled with immunoSEQ multiplex PCR; TCRdb holds only in-frame clones, not every one. The top ten hold 5.5% of the sample, which has roughly 220,000 clones, 80% seen once. Sequencing used peripheral blood. These receptors came from a woman in her 70s with acute or convalescent COVID-19.

This clone was picked up one time. The J gene is TRBJ2-3, the V gene TRBV15; D is perhaps TRBD1 (6 bases). Germline CDR1 LNHNV, CDR2 YYDKDF (reference sequence). This CDR3 has 15 amino acids. With 0 bases removed from V and 4 bases from J, the gap between germline ends came to 11 bases. The CDR3 reads CATSRELGAADTQYF. DNA for the CDR3: TGTGCCACCAGCAGAGAGTTGGGGGCGGCAGATACGCAGTATTTT.

This clone was seen only a few times. V gene TRBV25-1 combines with J gene TRBJ2-7; 7 nucleotides match TRBD1. The junction had 4 bases not matched to a gene; V was cut back by 4 bases and J by 4 bases. Per the germline V gene, CDR1 is MGHDK and CDR2 is SYGVNS. This CDR3 region has 13 residues. CDR3 DNA sequence: TGTGCCAGCAGTGTGTCAGGGGGTTACGAGCAGTACTTC. Translating gives CASSVSGGYEQYF.

The chain uses TRBV28 and TRBJ1-5; weak D call: TRBD1 (5 bases). The CDR3 is 16 amino acids. Germline assignment: CDR1 MDHEN and CDR2 SYDVKM. The ends were cut back, 4 bases at V and 3 bases at J, with 16 bases in the middle. CDR3 sequence (DNA): TGTGCCAGCAGTTCGCTTGGGGCGCAGGACAATCAGCCCCAGCATTTT. It yields the protein CASSSLGAQDNQPQHF.

This clone was counted between two and nine times. The chain combines TRBV10-3 with TRBJ1-1, with D unresolved. V lost 4 bases, J lost 1 base, and 10 bases lay in between. The CDR3 is 14 residues long. The germline CDR1 and CDR2 sequences are ENHRY and SYGVKD. The CDR3 DNA sequence: TGTGCCATCAGTGGAGAGAGTCAGAACACTGAAGCTTTCTTT. This gives the protein CAISGESQNTEAFF.

This clone showed up just once. This chain links TRBV14 with TRBJ2-4; tentatively, D is TRBD1 (5 bases). V was pared by 4 bases and J by 4 bases, with 14 bases between. Germline assignment: CDR1 SGHDN and CDR2 FVKESK. The CDR3 covers 15 residues. CDR3 amino acids: CASSRSGIVKNIQYF. The CDR3 DNA sequence: TGTGCCAGCAGCCGCTCAGGGATAGTGAAAAACATTCAGTACTTC.

The V gene is TRBV21-1, the J gene TRBJ2-7; the table calls TRBD1, which could not be checked here. TRBV21-1 is described as a pseudogene. CDR3 length equals 16 residues. The CDR3 sequence is CASSKLETGISYEQYF. As DNA, the CDR3 is TGTGCCAGCAGCAAACTAGAGACAGGGATATCCTACGAGCAGTACTTC.

The chain couples TRBV9 to TRBJ2-5; TRBD2 aligns across 7 bases. The CDR3 spans 15 residues. V was pared by 4 bases and J by 4 bases, with 10 bases of the junction left unmatched. Germline V CDR1 and CDR2: SGDLS, YYNGEE. This CDR3 is CASSPGLNPLETQYF. The CDR3 nucleotides read TGTGCCAGCAGCCCGGGACTAAATCCCTTAGAGACCCAGTACTTC.

The chain employs TRBV3-1 (or the pseudogene TRBV3-2) and TRBJ1-5, with a possible D match to TRBD1 (5 bases). This CDR3 comprises 13 residues. Trimming shortened V by 4 bases and J by 7 bases, and 11 bases separated the two germline ends. Germline V gene sequence: CDR1 LGHDT, CDR2 YNNKEL (reference sequence). The CDR3 loop is CASSLRGSQPQHF. Written as DNA, the CDR3 is TGTGCCAGCAGCCTAAGGGGCTCACAGCCCCAGCATTTT.

The V and J genes are TRBV25-1 and TRBJ2-2, with 9 bases fitting TRBD1. After removal of 4 bases from V and 6 bases from J, the junction contained 6 bases not matched to a gene. Germline values: CDR1 MGHDK, CDR2 SYGVNS. CDR3 size: 15 residues. The CDR3 DNA sequence: TGTGCCAGCAGTGCCCCGGACAGGGGTTCCGGGGAGCTGTTTTTT. Residues: CASSAPDRGSGELFF.

The chain carries TRBV29-1 and TRBJ2-7; TRBD2 matches 9 bases. V dropped 6 bases and J dropped 2; count of bases not matched to a gene: 14. Germline V CDR1 and CDR2: SQVTM, ANQGSEA. The CDR3 has 16 residues. CDR3 sequence: CSVDATIAGEAYEQYF. CDR3 bases: TGCAGCGTCGACGCCACTATAGCGGGAGAGGCCTACGAGCAGTACTTC.

As for this clone: Other DNA sequences in this sample translate to the same CDR3. The chain carries TRBV7-3 and TRBJ2-2; 7 nucleotides match TRBD2. Per the germline V gene, CDR1 is SGHTA and CDR2 is FQGTGA. The junction had 2 bases not matched to a gene; V was cut back by 1 base and J by 0 bases. This CDR3 has 16 amino acids. The CDR3 reads CASSLRAGANTGELFF. The CDR3 nucleotides read TGTGCCAGCAGCTTAAGGGCGGGAGCGAACACCGGGGAGCTGTTTTTT.

The rearrangement uses TRBV11-3 and TRBJ2-1, with D possibly TRBD2 on 5 matching bases. V dropped 1 base and J dropped 11 bases, with 9 bases sitting between them. Germline values: CDR1 SGHNT, CDR2 YENEEA. The CDR3 runs to 12 residues. The CDR3 region is CASSLGEGKQFF. The CDR3 DNA is TGTGCCAGCAGCTTAGGCGAGGGTAAGCAGTTCTTC.

The V and J genes are TRBV3-1 (or the pseudogene TRBV3-2) and TRBJ2-1, with 12 bases identical to TRBD2. V shed 0 bases, J shed 5 bases, and the junction held 2 bases outside the gene matches. The germline V gene has CDR1 LGHDT and CDR2 YNNKEL (reference sequence). CDR3 size: 16 residues. The CDR3 coding sequence is TGTGCCAGCAGCCAAGATGGGACTAGCGGGCACAATGAGCAGTTCTTC. This translates into CASSQDGTSGHNEQFF.

In this sample, this clone turned up a few times. This sequence joins TRBV10-3 and TRBJ1-2, with 7 nucleotides matching TRBD1. V gave up 8 bases and J gave up 8 bases; unmatched junction bases: 11. CDR1 is ENHRY and CDR2 is SYGVKD in the germline V gene. This CDR3 region has 13 residues. The CDR3 loop reads CAIGQTGSDGYTF. The CDR3 coding sequence is TGTGCCATCGGTCAGACAGGGTCCGACGGCTACACCTTC.

This clone was seen only a few times. V and J are TRBV4-2 and TRBJ2-7; D may be TRBD2 (5 bases). CDR3 length: 12 amino acids. V was cut by 1 base and J by 4 bases, with 5 bases left in between. CDR1 is LGHNA and CDR2 is YNFKEQ in the germline V gene. CDR3 protein: CASSQGTYEQYF. In nucleotides, the CDR3 is TGTGCCAGCAGCCAAGGGACTTACGAGCAGTACTTC.

The chain couples TRBV18 to TRBJ1-4; TRBD1 is a possible D gene (6 bases). The CDR3 is 15 residues long. V was pared by 6 bases and J by 6 bases, with 17 bases between. The germline V gene encodes CDR1 KGHSH and CDR2 LQKENI. CDR3 region: CASSQKGGVYEKLFF. The CDR3 bases are TGTGCCAGCTCCCAAAAAGGGGGGGTGTATGAAAAACTGTTTTTT.